Below, 23 T cell receptor beta chains from the same sample are listed, as sequenced in a study of blood T cells in healthy people across ages. Primed by a sample-barcoded 5' primer and a J-beta primer mix, a second PCR proceeded for about 7 to 11 cycles. TCRdb redid the calling of the 5' RACE reads with MiXCR, one entry per CDR3 protein. The table has some 710,000 distinct CDR3 sequences, less than 60% seen once. The sample consisted of blood. The receptor set was obtained from a man at least 80 years old in good health.

The CDR3 loop is CASRYSRLGTGSYEQYF. The CDR3 DNA sequence: TGTGCCAGCAGATATTCAAGGCTTGGGACAGGGTCCTACGAGCAGTACTTC. The gene calls are TRBV11-1 and TRBJ2-7, with TRBD1 matching over 9 bases. V lost 6 bases and J lost 1; bases outside the gene matches: 13. This CDR3 has 17 amino acids. Per germline, CDR1 SGHAT and CDR2 FQDESV (reference sequence).

This clonotype was recorded a few times. An end of the junction differs from the germline gene, which may be a read error. The genes are TRBV12-3 or TRBV12-4 and TRBJ2-5, with 11 nucleotides matching TRBD2. The CDR3 sequence is 16 residues long. The CDR3 sequence is CAGSKQGLAVQETQYF. CDR3 sequence (DNA): TGTGCCGGCAGTAAGCAGGGACTAGCGGTCCAAGAGACCCAGTACTTC.

Only a few counts were recorded for this clonotype. CDR3 coding DNA: TGTGCCAGCAGCCCTAAACCCGGGACTAGCAGGTCGGATGAGCAGTTCTTC. It codes for CASSPKPGTSRSDEQFF. This chain joins TRBV5-4 and TRBJ2-1, with 9 bases identical to TRBD2. Looked up from germline, CDR1 is SGHNT and CDR2 is YYREEE (reference sequence). V lost 4 bases to trimming and J lost 8 bases; unmatched junction nucleotides: 16. The CDR3 consists of 17 residues.

This clonotype was observed at least ten times. The V and J genes are TRBV28 and TRBJ2-5; 7 bases agree with TRBD2. Germline loops: CDR1 MDHEN, CDR2 SYDVKM. CDR3 length: 16 amino acids. The J segment lost 5 bases and the V segment lost 2 bases, leaving 11 bases of the junction unmatched. The CDR3 sequence: CASSLHKGGDIETQYF. DNA of the CDR3: TGTGCCAGCAGTTTACATAAGGGAGGGGATATCGAGACCCAGTACTTC.

This clonotype was seen a handful of times. CDR3 in DNA: TGTGCCAGCAGTTCAGGCGGCCCTGAAGAGACCCAGTACTTC. Translated, it gives CASSSGGPEETQYF. V usage is TRBV28 and J usage is TRBJ2-5; D gene ambiguous. Germline V lookup: CDR1 MDHEN, CDR2 SYDVKM. CDR3 length: 14 residues. V was shortened by 4 bases and J by 3 bases, with 12 bases between the two germline ends.

The rearrangement joins TRBV30 to TRBJ2-3; 10 positions agree with TRBD2. The J segment lost 5 bases and the V segment lost 1 base, leaving 12 bases of the junction unmatched. Germline V gene sequence: CDR1 GTSNPN, CDR2 SVGIG (reference sequence). CDR3 length: 17 amino acids. CDR3 region: CAWSGSKGAGGIDTQYF. DNA for the CDR3: TGTGCCTGGAGTGGGTCCAAGGGAGCGGGAGGGATAGATACGCAGTATTTT.

This chain uses TRBV12-3 or TRBV12-4 with TRBJ2-5, with TRBD1 matching over 10 bases. With V trimmed by 7 bases and J by 4 bases, 9 bases remained unmatched. CDR3 length: 15 residues. The CDR3 reads CASIAGTGDIETQYF. The CDR3 DNA reads TGTGCCAGCATCGCCGGGACAGGGGATATAGAGACCCAGTACTTC.

This clonotype was found a few times. The J gene is TRBJ2-5, the V gene TRBV12-3 or TRBV12-4, with D unclear. V lost 3 bases, J lost 11 bases, and 16 bases lay in between. The CDR3 has 13 amino acids. The CDR3 region is CASSFLSVNEQYF. Written as DNA, the CDR3 is TGTGCCAGCAGTTTTCTTTCGGTCAATGAGCAGTACTTC.

The CDR3: CSARDKGQGGGGYTF. CDR3 nucleotide sequence: TGCAGTGCTAGAGATAAGGGACAGGGAGGAGGAGGCTACACCTTC. V is TRBV20-1 and J is TRBJ1-2, with 9 bases identical to TRBD1. The germline CDR1 and CDR2 sequences are DFQATT and SNEGSKA (reference sequence). Trimming took 0 bases from V and 8 from J; bases not matched to a gene: 10. This CDR3 is 15 amino acids long.

The chain employs TRBV20-1 and TRBJ1-3; no reliable D call. The CDR3 runs to 12 residues. Trimming removed 5 bases from V and 3 bases from J, with 8 bases in between. Germline V gives CDR1 DFQATT, CDR2 SNEGSKA (reference sequence). The CDR3 loop reads CSAVVSGNTIYF. The DNA of the CDR3 is TGCAGTGCTGTAGTGAGTGGAAACACCATATATTTT.

On this clonotype itself: This may stem from a read error, because a much larger clone lies one nucleotide away. V usage is TRBV25-1 and J usage is TRBJ2-1, with D perhaps being TRBD1 or TRBD2 (5 bases each). CDR3 length: 16 amino acids. Germline V lookup: CDR1 MGHDK, CDR2 SYGVNS. Written as DNA, the CDR3 is TGTGCCAGCAGTGATTCTACCGGGACGGCGTACAGTGAGCAGTTCTTC. Its protein is CASSDSTGTAYSEQFF.

Only a few counts were recorded for this clonotype. V is TRBV5-1 and J is TRBJ2-7; no reliable D call. The assigned J gene may be wrong: the sequence end matches TRBJ2-5 better. The CDR3 sequence is 14 residues long. CDR1 is SGHRS, CDR2 YFSETQ, per germline. CDR3 protein: CASSLGRLQETQYF. CDR3 DNA sequence: TGCGCCAGCAGCTTGGGACGACTCCAAGAGACCCAGTACTTC.

As for this clonotype: A junction boundary mismatches the germline segment, possibly from a read error. The rearrangement links TRBV12-3 or TRBV12-4 to TRBJ2-1, with a possible D match to TRBD1 (5 bases). The CDR3 spans 12 residues. CDR3 DNA: TGTGCCGGCAGTCAGACAGACAATGAGCAGTTCTTC. As protein: CAGSQTDNEQFF.

The rearrangement links TRBV2 to TRBJ2-3, with 10 bases aligning to TRBD2. The CDR3 spans 16 residues. Germline-derived CDR1 and CDR2 are SNHLY and FYNNEI. Trimming took 8 bases from V and 1 from J; bases not matched to a gene: 9. The CDR3 sequence: CASQVAGTSGTDTQYF. CDR3 nucleotide sequence: TGTGCCAGCCAGGTTGCCGGGACTAGCGGCACAGATACGCAGTATTTT.

The chain recombines TRBV4-3 with TRBJ1-4; a weak D match, TRBD1 (6 bases). The CDR3 extends over 16 amino acids. Germline V gene data show CDR1 as LGHNA and CDR2 as YSLEER. The germline V and J ends were trimmed by 0 bases and 0 bases, with 8 bases remaining between them. CDR3 residues: CASSQDRTATNEKLFF. The CDR3 DNA reads TGCGCCAGCAGCCAAGACAGGACAGCAACTAATGAAAAACTGTTTTTT.

This clonotype has just one count. The CDR3 nucleotides are TGTGCCAGCAGCATGACCGGGTCTTGGGGGGATGAGCAGTTCTTC. Translating it yields CASSMTGSWGDEQFF. The chain carries TRBV7-3 and TRBJ2-1; a weak D match, TRBD2 (6 bases). The CDR3 is 15 residues long. The V and J ends lost 5 bases and 8 bases respectively, with 19 bases between them. Germline assignment: CDR1 SGHTA and CDR2 FQGTGA.

The sample holds a few counts of this clonotype. The chain recombines TRBV5-1 with TRBJ1-4; D remains unclear. The V gene lost 4 bases and the J gene lost 4 bases, with 11 bases spanning the gap. CDR3 length: 14 amino acids. Germline CDR1 reads SGHRS; CDR2 reads YFSETQ. The CDR3 reads CASSPRSVNEKLFF. In DNA form, the CDR3 reads TGCGCCAGCAGCCCCAGAAGCGTTAATGAAAAACTGTTTTTT.

V and J are TRBV20-1 and TRBJ2-2; D gene ambiguous. With 0 bases removed from V and 6 bases from J, the gap between germline ends came to 8 bases. The germline CDR1 and CDR2 sequences are DFQATT and SNEGSKA (reference sequence). The CDR3 spans 13 residues. The CDR3 reads CSARDLGAGELFF. Here the CDR3 DNA reads TGCAGTGCTAGAGATCTGGGTGCCGGGGAGCTGTTTTTT.

V gene TRBV7-2 combines with J gene TRBJ2-1; 7 positions agree with TRBD2. J gave up 3 bases and V 1 base, and 6 bases lay outside the gene matches. Germline values: CDR1 SGHTA, CDR2 FQGNSA. The CDR3 extends over 16 amino acids. The CDR3 DNA follows: TGTGCCAGCAGCTTAGGGGGAGGGCAGGGCTACAATGAGCAGTTCTTC. Translating it yields CASSLGGGQGYNEQFF.

This sequence joins TRBV5-1 and TRBJ2-1; no reliable D call. The germline V gene has CDR1 SGHRS and CDR2 YFSETQ. This CDR3 region has 15 residues. V gave up 2 bases and J gave up 7 bases, with 16 bases separating them. The CDR3, as DNA: TGCGCCAGCAGCTTTGATCTTAGAGGTTGGAATGAGCAGTTCTTC. This codes for CASSFDLRGWNEQFF.

Comment on this clonotype: Since a much larger clone is just one base distant, this may be a read error. This chain links TRBV5-6 with TRBJ2-1, with D hard to call. CDR1 is SGHDT and CDR2 is YYEEEE in the germline V gene. The length of the CDR3 is 13 residues. CDR3 nucleotides: TGTGCCAGCAGCTTGCCCCCCTACAATGGGCAGTTCTTC. Its translation: CASSLPPYNGQFF.

The chain employs TRBV20-1 and TRBJ2-3; TRBD2 agrees at 8 bases. Trimming cost V 6 bases and J 5 bases; bases outside gene matches: 16. Germline V gives CDR1 DFQATT, CDR2 SNEGSKA (reference sequence). The CDR3 sequence is 16 residues long. DNA of the CDR3: TGCAGTGCAAGCTCTCCAGCGGGAGTTCGAATAGATACGCAGTATTTT. Translated, it gives CSASSPAGVRIDTQYF.

V gene TRBV7-8 combines with J gene TRBJ2-5, with D perhaps matching TRBD1 (6 bases). The CDR3 totals 15 residues. Germline lookup yields CDR1 SGHVS and CDR2 FQNEAQ. Trimming took off 5 bases at V and 0 bases at J, with 13 bases between the two ends. CDR3 bases: TGTGCCAGCAGCCCCCTCCGGGACAACCAAGAGACCCAGTACTTC. Its translation: CASSPLRDNQETQYF.